A single sample gave rise to the 14 T cell receptor beta chains below, sequenced in a study of T cells in Graves' hyperthyroidism and ophthalmopathy. There were TCR beta CDR3 regions amplified from RNA transcripts. First-round RT-PCR of the TCR CDR3 relied on the HTBI primer set. TCRdb analysed the multiplex PCR reads with MiXCR anew, one entry per CDR3 protein. The sample lists hundreds of thousands of distinct CDR3 sequences, approximately 14% seen once, with 34% in the top ten. Sequencing input: blood. The receptors derive from a woman in her thirties or forties with Graves' ophthalmopathy.

This clonotype appeared a few times. The chain combines TRBV10-3 with TRBJ2-5; 10 bases are shared with TRBD1. Germline CDR1 and CDR2: ENHRY and SYGVKD. CDR3 size: 14 residues. J was trimmed by 2 bases and V by 6 bases; bases with no gene match: 3. The CDR3 region has the DNA TGTGCCATCAGGAGGGGACAGGGGCAAGAGACCCAGTACTTC. This translates into CAIRRGQGQETQYF.

The table lists this clonotype with a few counts. This rearrangement joins TRBV10-3 to TRBJ2-7, with a tentative D call TRBD2 (5 bases). The V end was cut by 3 bases, the J end by 4 bases, with 10 bases between. Per germline, CDR1 ENHRY and CDR2 SYGVKD. The CDR3 is 13 residues long. This CDR3 reads CAISESGVYEQYF. The CDR3 region has the DNA TGTGCCATCAGTGAATCCGGGGTTTACGAGCAGTACTTC.

This clonotype was counted ten times or more. The chain combines TRBV19 with TRBJ2-3, with 8 bases aligning to TRBD2. The germline V gene has CDR1 LNHDA and CDR2 SQIVND (reference sequence). CDR3 length: 15 amino acids. After removal of 4 bases from V and 0 bases from J, the junction contained 3 bases not matched to a gene. This chain's CDR3 is CASSKAGVSTDTQYF. The CDR3 nucleotides are TGTGCCAGTAGTAAAGCGGGAGTTAGCACAGATACGCAGTATTTT. Filled out from reference TRBV19 and TRBJ2-3, the complete variable domain reads DGGITQSPKYLFRKEGQNVTLSCEQNLNHDAMYWYRQDPGQGLRLIYYSQIVNDFQKGDIAEGYSVSREKKESFPLTVTSAQKNPTAFYLCASSKAGVSTDTQYFGPGTRLTVL.

This clonotype was observed at least ten times. The rearrangement joins TRBV11-1 to TRBJ1-1; D not resolved. CDR3 length: 15 residues. Trimming left V 2 bases short and J 6 bases short, with 16 bases between. Germline CDR1 SGHAT, CDR2 FQDESV (reference sequence). The CDR3 DNA sequence: TGTGCCAGCAGCTTACCGCGTTTACCCAGCGCTGAAGCTTTCTTT. Translation: CASSLPRLPSAEAFF.

This clonotype was seen at least ten times. The CDR3 coding sequence is TGTGCCAGCAGCTTACAGGGTCAACCTAACGAGCAGTACTTC. It is translated as CASSLQGQPNEQYF. The rearrangement uses TRBV7-9 and TRBJ2-7, with D possibly matching TRBD1 (5 bases). This CDR3 is 14 amino acids long. V dropped 2 bases and J dropped 5 bases, with 13 bases sitting between them. In germline, CDR1 is SEHNR, CDR2 FQNEAQ (reference sequence).

This clonotype was recorded at least ten times. The V and J genes are TRBV27 and TRBJ2-3, with 13 bases lining up with TRBD2. Germline V gene data show CDR1 as MNHEY and CDR2 as SMNVEV (reference sequence). Unmatched junction bases numbered 7, after V lost 2 bases and J lost 2 bases. The CDR3 covers 18 residues. The CDR3 sequence is CASSLTSGGGFTTDTQYF. The CDR3 region has the DNA TGTGCCAGCAGTTTAACTAGCGGGGGGGGCTTCACCACAGATACGCAGTATTTT.

Comment on this clonotype: The conserved phenylalanine or tryptophan is not found at the CDR3 terminus, so this likely reflects a read error. The genes are TRBV25-1 and TRBJ2-5, with 8 bases fitting TRBD1. In germline, CDR1 is MGHDK, CDR2 SYGVNS. The junction had 9 bases not matched to a gene; V was cut back by 5 bases and J by 4 bases. The CDR3 extends over 15 amino acids. CDR3 nucleotide sequence: TGTGCCAGCAGTCACACAGGGGGTTCTCGAGAGACCCAGTACCTC. It codes for CASSHTGGSRETQYL.

This chain links TRBV4-2 with TRBJ2-7; TRBD2 matches at 8 bases. The V gene end was trimmed by 0 bases and the J gene end by 4 bases; junction bases not matched to a gene: 11. Germline CDR1 reads LGHNA; CDR2 reads YNFKEQ. The length of the CDR3 is 17 residues. CDR3 in amino acids: CASSQDTKRELPYEQYF. In DNA, the CDR3 is TGTGCCAGCAGCCAAGATACAAAGCGGGAGCTCCCTTACGAGCAGTACTTC.

This clonotype was seen more than once but under ten times. This rearrangement joins TRBV4-1 to TRBJ2-5; 12 bases map to TRBD1. CDR3 length equals 15 residues. The junction had 5 bases not matched to a gene; V was cut back by 4 bases and J by 5 bases. The germline V gene has CDR1 MGHRA and CDR2 YSYEKL. CDR3 bases: TGCGCCAGCAGCCGCACCGGGACAGGGGGCGAGACCCAGTACTTC. It codes for CASSRTGTGGETQYF.

This clonotype was picked up many times. The chain is built from TRBV27 and TRBJ2-7, with 9 bases identical to TRBD1. With 3 bases clipped from V and 10 bases from J, the junction kept 7 bases outside the gene matches. Germline lookup yields CDR1 MNHEY and CDR2 SMNVEV (reference sequence). The CDR3 loop spans 13 amino acids. CDR3 sequence (DNA): TGTGCCAGCAGTTTCGGGACAGGGATGAATCAGTACTTC. It encodes CASSFGTGMNQYF.

V usage is TRBV29-1 and J usage is TRBJ1-2, with 7 bases that match TRBD1. The CDR3 extends over 17 amino acids. CDR1 is SQVTM and CDR2 is ANQGSEA in the germline V gene. Trimming removed 4 bases from V and 1 base from J; junction bases left unmatched: 15. The chain's CDR3 is CSVVGAFGTANNYGYTF. In nucleotides, the CDR3 is TGCAGCGTTGTGGGGGCTTTTGGGACAGCAAATAACTATGGCTACACCTTC.

This clonotype was seen at least ten times. The V call is TRBV11-2, the J call TRBJ2-7; tentative D call: TRBD2 (5 bases). The CDR3 length is 17 residues. Germline CDR1 reads SGHAT; CDR2 reads FQNNGV. V lost 0 bases and J 0 bases, leaving 15 bases between the germline ends. The CDR3 loop is CASSLDQRPRSSYEQYF. In DNA form, the CDR3 reads TGTGCCAGCAGCTTAGATCAGCGGCCAAGGAGCTCCTACGAGCAGTACTTC.

This clonotype has ten or more counts. The gene calls are TRBV3-1 and TRBJ1-1; no clear D gene. The V end was cut by 1 base, the J end by 0 bases, with 15 bases between. The V gene's germline CDR1 is LGHDT and CDR2 YNNKEL (reference sequence). This CDR3 contains 17 residues. CDR3 in amino acids: CASSQGRSSLMNTEAFF. The CDR3 DNA reads TGTGCCAGCAGCCAAGGTCGGAGTAGCCTCATGAACACTGAAGCTTTCTTT.

This chain uses TRBV7-9 with TRBJ2-1; 7 bases are a match to TRBD2. Germline assignment: CDR1 SEHNR and CDR2 FQNEAQ (reference sequence). The CDR3 contains 16 residues. Trimming removed 5 bases from V and 4 bases from J; junction bases left unmatched: 11. DNA of the CDR3: TGTGCCAGCAGCGGATGGCGGGTGGGGGGGTACAATGAGCAGTTCTTC. This sequence encodes CASSGWRVGGYNEQFF.